These 6 T cell receptor beta chains were sequenced from one sample in a study of CD8 T cells in Susac syndrome. Random hexamers primed reverse transcription of about 0.45 to 1 ug RNA. One entry per CDR3 protein results from TCRdb running MiXCR on the immunoSEQ multiplex PCR reads. The sample lists some 130,000 distinct CDR3 sequences; 90% to 95% were seen once. Sequencing was performed on CD4+ T cells from PBMCs. These receptors came from a human donor with multiple sclerosis.

As DNA, the CDR3 is TGTGCCAGCAGTTACTCGATCGGCGGGCCTAAACTGTTTTTT. This codes for CASSYSIGGPKLFF. The chain recombines TRBV6-5 with TRBJ1-4; no clear D. V was cut by 0 bases and J by 11 bases, with 13 bases left in between. The CDR3 length is 14 residues. Germline V gives CDR1 MNHEY, CDR2 SVGAGI.

J is TRBJ1-1 and V is TRBV12-3 or TRBV12-4; 10 bases agree with TRBD1. V shed 2 bases, J shed 11 bases, and the junction held 8 bases outside the gene matches. There are 14 residues in the CDR3. DNA of the CDR3: TGTGCCAGCAGTTTAACCCGACAGGGGGCAGCGGCTTTCTTT. It specifies CASSLTRQGAAAFF.

V gene TRBV7-9 combines with J gene TRBJ2-2; 8 nucleotides agree with TRBD2. This CDR3 has 18 amino acids. The V gene end was trimmed by 5 bases and the J gene end by 4 bases; junction bases not matched to a gene: 15. Germline V CDR1 and CDR2: SEHNR, FQNEAQ (reference sequence). CDR3 amino acids: CASSQGSGSSRVTGELFF. In DNA, the CDR3 is TGTGCCAGCAGCCAGGGGAGCGGGAGTTCGCGAGTCACCGGGGAGCTGTTTTTT.

This clonotype was observed once. The chain joins TRBV19 to TRBJ1-1; D remains ambiguous. Trimming cost V 5 bases and J 1 base, with 8 bases left between them. This CDR3 spans 13 amino acids. Per the germline V gene, CDR1 is LNHDA and CDR2 is SQIVND (reference sequence). CDR3: CASSGRQNTEAFF. The CDR3 coding sequence is TGTGCCAGTAGTGGCAGACAGAACACTGAAGCTTTCTTT.

The rearrangement uses TRBV30 and TRBJ2-1, with TRBD1 matching over 7 bases. The CDR3 is made up of 11 amino acids. CDR1 GTSNPN and CDR2 SVGIG come from the germline V gene (reference sequence). The V segment lost 2 bases and the J segment 16 bases; nucleotides outside the gene matches: 8. CDR3 nucleotides: TGTGCCTGGAGTACGGGACAGAACCAATTCTTC. Translating gives CAWSTGQNQFF.

V gene TRBV9 combines with J gene TRBJ2-7; 9 bases are shared with TRBD2. This CDR3 region has 14 residues. V dropped 4 bases and J dropped 5; count of bases not matched to a gene: 7. In germline, CDR1 is SGDLS, CDR2 YYNGEE. This CDR3 reads CASSKSGTSNEQYF. In DNA form, the CDR3 reads TGTGCCAGCAGCAAGTCCGGGACTAGCAACGAGCAGTACTTC.